The 23 T cell receptor beta chains below come from one sample, sequenced in a study of blood T cells in healthy people across ages. Next came a second PCR, run for roughly 6 to 11 cycles, which used a sample-barcoded 5' primer along with a J-beta primer mix. TCRdb fed the 5' RACE reads into MiXCR, producing one record per CDR3 protein. The data hold some 760,000 distinct CDR3 sequences, with roughly 25% observed a single time. These same data were also listed under a study on T cells of mothers and their children.

Sequencing was performed on blood. These receptors all come from a boy aged 5 to 17 in good health.

This clonotype came up many times. The V and J genes are TRBV25-1 and TRBJ2-5; D not certain. Germline-derived CDR1 and CDR2 are MGHDK and SYGVNS. The CDR3 has 12 residues. Trimming took 6 bases from V and 4 from J, leaving 9 bases between them. CDR3 region: CASSGNLETQYF. The CDR3 DNA reads TGTGCCAGCAGCGGAAACCTAGAGACCCAGTACTTC.

The chain employs TRBV19 and TRBJ2-5; the D is unclear. V lost 2 bases and J lost 3, with 10 bases in between. This CDR3 is built from 14 residues. Germline CDR1 LNHDA, CDR2 SQIVND (reference sequence). The CDR3 DNA is TGTGCCAGTAGTATATTTCTCGGAGAAGAGACCCAGTACTTC. Its protein product is CASSIFLGEETQYF.

This chain links TRBV20-1 with TRBJ1-1; D perhaps matches TRBD1 (6 bases). Germline lookup yields CDR1 DFQATT and CDR2 SNEGSKA (reference sequence). This CDR3 is 13 amino acids long. V was cut by 5 bases and J by 0 bases, with 10 bases left in between. CDR3 DNA sequence: TGCAGTGCTTTCCGGGACATGAACACTGAAGCTTTCTTT. Its protein product is CSAFRDMNTEAFF.

J is TRBJ2-1 and V is TRBV11-2, with D perhaps matching TRBD2 (5 bases). This CDR3 region has 13 residues. V lost 5 bases and J lost 8, with 13 bases in between. Germline V gene sequence: CDR1 SGHAT, CDR2 FQNNGV. The CDR3 reads CASSAPSIDEQFF. Here the CDR3 DNA reads TGTGCCAGCAGCGCCCCTAGCATCGATGAGCAGTTCTTC.

The gene calls are TRBV12-3 or TRBV12-4 and TRBJ2-2, with a possible D match to TRBD1 (6 bases). This CDR3 region has 15 residues. The V and J ends lost 0 bases and 10 bases respectively, with 15 bases between them. The CDR3 spells CASSLAGTSLPELFF. The CDR3 coding sequence is TGTGCCAGCAGTTTAGCGGGGACATCTCTCCCGGAGCTGTTTTTT.

The V and J genes are TRBV5-1 and TRBJ2-4; weak D call: TRBD2 (6 bases). With 7 bases removed from V and 0 bases from J, the gap between germline ends came to 11 bases. CDR3 length: 14 amino acids. Germline V gene sequence: CDR1 SGHRS, CDR2 YFSETQ. CDR3 coding DNA: TGCGCCAGCGCTACGGGACTAGCCAAAAACATTCAGTACTTC. Its protein is CASATGLAKNIQYF.

The table lists this clonotype with a few counts. V is TRBV7-2 and J is TRBJ1-1; 10 nucleotides line up with TRBD1. The germline V gene has CDR1 SGHTA and CDR2 FQGNSA. The CDR3 contains 16 residues. V trimming: 5 bases; J trimming: 0 bases; junction bases outside the gene matches: 6. The CDR3 nucleotides read TGTGCCAGCAGCCCGGGACAGGGGTGGGTGAACACTGAAGCTTTCTTT. Its protein product is CASSPGQGWVNTEAFF. Supplemented by reference TRBV7-2 and TRBJ1-1, the full variable domain reads GAGVSQSPSNKVTEKGKDVELRCDPISGHTALYWYRQSLGQGLEFLIYFQGNSAPDKSGLPSDRFSAERTGGSVSTLTIQRTQQEDSAVYLCASSPGQGWVNTEAFFGQGTRLTVV.

In this sample, this clonotype turned up a few times. The chain is built from TRBV29-1 and TRBJ2-7; D unclear. The J call is uncertain, as TRBJ2-1 better fits the DNA end. Germline V lookup: CDR1 SQVTM, CDR2 ANQGSEA. The CDR3 runs 12 residues. CDR3 amino acids: CSVLDWINEQFF. CDR3 coding DNA: TGCAGCGTATTAGACTGGATCAATGAGCAGTTCTTC.

This rearrangement joins TRBV6-2 or TRBV6-3 to TRBJ1-5, with 9 bases fitting TRBD1. Looked up from germline, CDR1 is MNHEY and CDR2 is SVGEGT. V lost 9 bases to trimming and J lost 1 base; unmatched junction nucleotides: 4. The CDR3 runs to 14 residues. The CDR3, as DNA: TGTGCCAGTACAGGGGGCATAAGCAATCAGCCCCAGCATTTT. Translating gives CASTGGISNQPQHF.

The chain carries TRBV12-3 or TRBV12-4 and TRBJ1-1; 7 positions agree with TRBD1. The CDR3 has 13 residues. The V and J ends lost 10 bases and 4 bases, in that order; junction bases with no gene match: 9. The CDR3 nucleotides are TGTGCCATCAGGAGGGACAGCACCACTGAAGCTTTCTTT. Translation: CAIRRDSTTEAFF.

This clonotype was detected only a few times. The chain links TRBV30 to TRBJ2-7; 10 bases are shared with TRBD2. This CDR3 is built from 14 residues. With V trimmed by 4 bases and J by 3 bases, 6 bases remained unmatched. Germline CDR1 reads GTSNPN; CDR2 reads SVGIG (reference sequence). The CDR3 loop is CAWTSGTSVYEQYF. Written as DNA, the CDR3 is TGTGCCTGGACTTCCGGGACTAGCGTCTACGAGCAGTACTTC.

This clonotype was seen only a few times. V gene TRBV5-8 combines with J gene TRBJ1-5, with 7 bases aligning to TRBD1. Germline-derived CDR1 and CDR2 are SGHTS and YDEGEE. This CDR3 spans 16 amino acids. Trimming took 4 bases from V and 3 from J; bases not matched to a gene: 10. The CDR3 protein is CASSPRVGQLNQPQHF. The CDR3 DNA is TGTGCCAGCAGCCCTCGGGTGGGACAGCTCAATCAGCCCCAGCATTTT.

This clonotype was counted only a few times. The V and J genes are TRBV4-2 and TRBJ2-3, with a weak D call TRBD1 (5 bases). CDR1 and CDR2 from the germline V gene are LGHNA and YNFKEQ. The CDR3 covers 17 residues. V dropped 0 bases and J dropped 0 bases, with 13 bases sitting between them. The CDR3 region has the DNA TGTGCCAGCAGCCAAGACTGGCAGGGCCTTAGCACAGATACGCAGTATTTT. Its protein is CASSQDWQGLSTDTQYF.

The table lists this clonotype with a few counts. The chain joins TRBV24-1 to TRBJ2-1; 9 nucleotides agree with TRBD1. The DNA matches TRBJ2-5 better at its end, which makes the J call doubtful. This CDR3 region has 16 residues. Germline CDR1 reads KGHDR; CDR2 reads SFDVKD. DNA for the CDR3: TGTGCCACCAGTGAGAAGGGACAGGGTTTGTTAGAGACCCAGTACTTC. It specifies CATSEKGQGLLETQYF.

This clonotype occurred a few times. V usage is TRBV10-3 and J usage is TRBJ2-5; 11 positions match TRBD2. This CDR3 has 13 amino acids. Germline assignment: CDR1 ENHRY and CDR2 SYGVKD. V was clipped by 4 bases and J by 9 bases; unmatched bases: 4. CDR3 residues: CAISAGLAEAQYF. The CDR3 DNA sequence: TGTGCCATCAGTGCGGGACTAGCGGAGGCCCAGTACTTC.

The J gene is TRBJ2-6, the V gene TRBV6-4; the match to TRBD1 covers 8 bases. Germline V gene data show CDR1 as MRHNA and CDR2 as SNTAGT. The CDR3 is made up of 19 amino acids. The V and J ends lost 7 bases and 3 bases, in that order; junction bases with no gene match: 17. The CDR3 DNA is TGTGCCAGCACCAAAAGAAGGCAGGGGGCGACCCTTGGGGCCAACGTCCTGACTTTC. It specifies CASTKRRQGATLGANVLTF.

This clonotype was observed a few times. V is TRBV10-3 and J is TRBJ2-5; TRBD1 agrees at 9 bases. The germline CDR1 and CDR2 sequences are ENHRY and SYGVKD. The CDR3 runs 14 residues. Trimming took 6 bases from V and 1 from J; bases not matched to a gene: 3. In DNA, the CDR3 is TGTGCCATCAGACTGGGACAGGGCCAAGAGACCCAGTACTTC. This codes for CAIRLGQGQETQYF.

The chain combines TRBV19 with TRBJ1-1; D perhaps matches TRBD1 (6 bases). The CDR3 loop spans 13 amino acids. Germline V CDR1 and CDR2: LNHDA, SQIVND (reference sequence). V was pared by 7 bases and J by 3 bases, with 12 bases between. The CDR3 DNA reads TGTGCCAGTACCGATAGGGGGTACACTGAAGCTTTCTTT. It encodes CASTDRGYTEAFF.

The chain joins TRBV29-1 to TRBJ2-1; D possibly corresponds to TRBD1 (6 bases). The V end was cut by 5 bases, the J end by 6 bases, with 14 bases between. Germline-derived CDR1 and CDR2 are SQVTM and ANQGSEA. This CDR3 comprises 13 residues. The DNA of the CDR3 is TGCAGCGTTCTTGGGGGCTCGGGCAATGAGCAGTTCTTC. It codes for CSVLGGSGNEQFF.

V and J are TRBV20-1 and TRBJ2-5; TRBD2 agrees at 9 bases. This CDR3 has 16 amino acids. J lost 2 bases, V lost 5 bases, and 12 bases had no gene match. Germline V gene data show CDR1 as DFQATT and CDR2 as SNEGSKA (reference sequence). The CDR3 spells CSASSGLASSQETQYF. The CDR3 coding sequence is TGCAGTGCTTCATCCGGACTAGCGAGCTCTCAAGAGACCCAGTACTTC.

This clonotype appeared a few times. The chain recombines TRBV20-1 with TRBJ2-1; TRBD2 matches 7 bases. CDR3 size: 18 residues. The germline V gene has CDR1 DFQATT and CDR2 SNEGSKA (reference sequence). With 2 bases clipped from V and 2 bases from J, the junction kept 15 bases outside the gene matches. Written as DNA, the CDR3 is TGCAGTGCTAGAAGCGGGGTTAAGTGGGAGGTGGCCTACAATGAGCAGTTCTTC. Residues: CSARSGVKWEVAYNEQFF.

This clonotype was counted between two and nine times. The chain carries TRBV28 and TRBJ1-2, with D hard to call. The germline CDR1 and CDR2 sequences are MDHEN and SYDVKM. The length of the CDR3 is 11 residues. The V end lost 8 bases, the J end lost 8 bases, and 12 bases lay between the germline ends. The CDR3 nucleotides read TGTGCCAGCGCCGGACTCTCGGGCTACACCTTC. It specifies CASAGLSGYTF.

This clonotype was counted between two and nine times. The chain joins TRBV29-1 to TRBJ2-1; 10 positions match TRBD1. TRBJ2-5 matches the DNA end more closely, so the J call is doubtful. Germline CDR1 and CDR2: SQVTM and ANQGSEA. This CDR3 is built from 13 residues. CDR3 in DNA: TGCAGCACACAGACAGGGGGCGGAGAGACCCAGTACTTC. Protein: CSTQTGGGETQYF.